This T cell receptor beta chain was profiled in a study of radiotherapy plus CTLA-4 blockade in lung cancer. As to this clone: The antigen remains undetermined.

Trimming left V 9 bases short and J 3 bases short, with 9 bases between. Germline values: CDR1 MNHNY, CDR2 SVGAGI (reference sequence). The length of the CDR3 is 12 residues. TCRdb keeps only in-frame clones here, not all; method: immunoSEQ multiplex PCR. The sample records approximately 94,000 clones, about four fifths being singletons. Whole-study results and caveats: After radiotherapy and ipilimumab, tumor-derived clones expanded in peripheral blood.

The starting material was peripheral blood, obtained from a patient treated with radiotherapy plus ipilimumab. The chain uses TRBV6-6 and TRBJ2-4; D ambiguous. This sequence was found in a human donor with non-small cell lung cancer that progressed on radiotherapy plus ipilimumab. The CDR3 sequence: CASGDSKNIQYF. As DNA, the CDR3 is TGTGCCAGTGGCGATAGCAAAAACATTCAGTACTTC.